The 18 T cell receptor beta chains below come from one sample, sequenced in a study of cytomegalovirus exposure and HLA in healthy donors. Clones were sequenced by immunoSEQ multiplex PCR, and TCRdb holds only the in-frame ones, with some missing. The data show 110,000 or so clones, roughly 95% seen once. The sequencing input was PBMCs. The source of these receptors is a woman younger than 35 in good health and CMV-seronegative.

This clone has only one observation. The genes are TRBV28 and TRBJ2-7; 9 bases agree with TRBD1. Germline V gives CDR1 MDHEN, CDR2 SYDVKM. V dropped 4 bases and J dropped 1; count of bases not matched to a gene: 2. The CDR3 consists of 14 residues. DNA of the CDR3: TGTGCCAGCAGTTCGACAGGGGGGTCCTACGAGCAGTACTTC. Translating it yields CASSSTGGSYEQYF.

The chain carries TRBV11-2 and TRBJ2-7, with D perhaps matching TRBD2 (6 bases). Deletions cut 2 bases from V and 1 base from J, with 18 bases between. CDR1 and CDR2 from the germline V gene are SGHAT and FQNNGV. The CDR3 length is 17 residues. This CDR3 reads CASSLLVRGGSSYEQYF. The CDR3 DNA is TGTGCCAGCAGCTTACTAGTGCGGGGCGGCAGTTCCTACGAGCAGTACTTC.

CDR3 DNA: TGTGCCAGCAGTGAAGCGCTTAGGGGGAACACTGAAGCTTTCTTT. Protein: CASSEALRGNTEAFF. V is TRBV2 and J is TRBJ1-1, with TRBD1 as a possible D gene (5 bases). V was cut by 0 bases and J by 1 base, with 9 bases left in between. Germline V gene sequence: CDR1 SNHLY, CDR2 FYNNEI. The CDR3 sequence is 15 residues long.

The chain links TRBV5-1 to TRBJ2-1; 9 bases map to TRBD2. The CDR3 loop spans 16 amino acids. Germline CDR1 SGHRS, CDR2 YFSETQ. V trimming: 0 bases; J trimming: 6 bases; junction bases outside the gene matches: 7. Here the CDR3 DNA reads TGCGCCAGCAGCTTGGCCCCAGCGGGGGGCCTCAATGAGCAGTTCTTC. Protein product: CASSLAPAGGLNEQFF. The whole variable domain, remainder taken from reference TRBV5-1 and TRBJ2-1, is KAGVTQTPRYLIKTRGQQVTLSCSPISGHRSVSWYQQTPGQGLQFLFEYFSETQRNKGNFPGRFSGRQFSNSRSEMNVSTLELGDSALYLCASSLAPAGGLNEQFFGPGTRLTVL.

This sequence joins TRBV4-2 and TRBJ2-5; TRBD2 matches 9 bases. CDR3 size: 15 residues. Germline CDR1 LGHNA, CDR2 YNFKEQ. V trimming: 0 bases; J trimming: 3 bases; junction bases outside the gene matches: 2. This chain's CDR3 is CASSQELAGEETQYF. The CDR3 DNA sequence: TGTGCCAGCAGCCAAGAATTAGCGGGGGAAGAGACCCAGTACTTC.

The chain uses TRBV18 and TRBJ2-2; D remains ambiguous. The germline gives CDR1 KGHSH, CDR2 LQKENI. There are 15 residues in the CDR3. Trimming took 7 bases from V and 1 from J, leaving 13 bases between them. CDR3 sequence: CASCPRIENTGELFF. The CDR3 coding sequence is TGTGCCAGCTGCCCCAGGATAGAGAACACCGGGGAGCTGTTTTTT. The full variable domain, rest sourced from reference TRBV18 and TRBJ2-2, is NAGVMQNPRHLVRRRGQEARLRCSPMKGHSHVYWYRQLPEEGLKFMVYLQKENIIDESGMPKERFSAEFPKEGPSILRIQQVVRGDSAAYFCASCPRIENTGELFFGEGSRLTVL.

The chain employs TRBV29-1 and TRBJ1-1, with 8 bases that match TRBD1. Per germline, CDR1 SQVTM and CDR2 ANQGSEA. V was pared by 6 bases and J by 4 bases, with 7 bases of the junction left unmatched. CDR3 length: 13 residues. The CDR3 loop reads CSVSQGGGTEAFF. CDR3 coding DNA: TGCAGCGTCTCACAGGGGGGCGGCACTGAAGCTTTCTTT.

CDR3 region: CASMIAGETQYF. The CDR3 DNA follows: TGTGCCAGCATGATAGCGGGGGAGACCCAGTACTTC. The genes are TRBV28 and TRBJ2-5, with 8 bases matching TRBD2. This CDR3 contains 12 residues. CDR1 is MDHEN, CDR2 SYDVKM, per germline. Germline trimming cut 7 bases from V and 5 bases from J; bases unmatched to any gene: 3.

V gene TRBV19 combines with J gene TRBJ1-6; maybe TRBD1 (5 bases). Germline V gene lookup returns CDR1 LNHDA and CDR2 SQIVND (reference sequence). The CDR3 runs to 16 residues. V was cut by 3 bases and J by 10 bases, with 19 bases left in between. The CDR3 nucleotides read TGTGCCAGTAGTATGGAGACAGCCCAACTAGCGTCACCCCTCCACTTT. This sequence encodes CASSMETAQLASPLHF.

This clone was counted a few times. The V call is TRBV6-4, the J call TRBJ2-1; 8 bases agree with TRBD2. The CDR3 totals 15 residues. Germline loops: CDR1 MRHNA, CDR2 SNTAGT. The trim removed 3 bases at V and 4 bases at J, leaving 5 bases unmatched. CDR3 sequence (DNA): TGTGCCAGCAGTGAATGGGCTAGCGGGTACAATGAGCAGTTCTTC. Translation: CASSEWASGYNEQFF.

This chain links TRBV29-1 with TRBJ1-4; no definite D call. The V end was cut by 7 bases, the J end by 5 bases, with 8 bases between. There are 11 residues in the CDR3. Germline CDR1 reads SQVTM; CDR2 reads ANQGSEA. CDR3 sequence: CSGGLNEKLFF. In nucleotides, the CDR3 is TGCAGCGGCGGCCTAAATGAAAAACTGTTTTTT.

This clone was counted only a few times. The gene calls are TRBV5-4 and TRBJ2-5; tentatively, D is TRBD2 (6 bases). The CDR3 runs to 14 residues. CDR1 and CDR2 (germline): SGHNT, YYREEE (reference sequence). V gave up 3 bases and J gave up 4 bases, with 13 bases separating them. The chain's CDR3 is CASSWEVAGETQYF. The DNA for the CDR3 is TGTGCCAGCAGCTGGGAGGTAGCAGGAGAGACCCAGTACTTC.

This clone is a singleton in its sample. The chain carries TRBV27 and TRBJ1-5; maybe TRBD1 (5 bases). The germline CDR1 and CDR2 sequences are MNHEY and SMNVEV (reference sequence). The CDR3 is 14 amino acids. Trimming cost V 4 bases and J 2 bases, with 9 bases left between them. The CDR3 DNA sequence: TGTGCCAGCAGTTCTTGGGGCGGCAATCAGCCCCAGCATTTT. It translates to CASSSWGGNQPQHF.

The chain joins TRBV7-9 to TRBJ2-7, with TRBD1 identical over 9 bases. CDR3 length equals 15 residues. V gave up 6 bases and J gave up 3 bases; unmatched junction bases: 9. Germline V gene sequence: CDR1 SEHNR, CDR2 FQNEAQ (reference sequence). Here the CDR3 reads CASSSEDRGFYEQYF. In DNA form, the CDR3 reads TGTGCCAGCAGTTCCGAGGACAGGGGATTCTACGAGCAGTACTTC. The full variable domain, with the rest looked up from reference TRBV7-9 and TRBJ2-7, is DTGVSQNPRHKITKRGQNVTFRCDPISEHNRLYWYRQTLGQGPEFLTYFQNEAQLEKSRLLSDRFSAERPKGSFSTLEIQRTEQGDSAMYLCASSSEDRGFYEQYFGPGTRLTVT.

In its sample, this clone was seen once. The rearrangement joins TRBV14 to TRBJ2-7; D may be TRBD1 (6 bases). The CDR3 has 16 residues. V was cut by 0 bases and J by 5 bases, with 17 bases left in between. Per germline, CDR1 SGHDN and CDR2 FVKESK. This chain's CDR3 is CASSQDAQGIGHEQYF. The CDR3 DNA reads TGTGCCAGCAGCCAAGATGCCCAGGGGATTGGGCACGAGCAGTACTTC. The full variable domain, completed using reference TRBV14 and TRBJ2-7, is EAGVTQFPSHSVIEKGQTVTLRCDPISGHDNLYWYRRVMGKEIKFLLHFVKESKQDESGMPNNRFLAERTGGTYSTLKVQPAELEDSGVYFCASSQDAQGIGHEQYFGPGTRLTVT.

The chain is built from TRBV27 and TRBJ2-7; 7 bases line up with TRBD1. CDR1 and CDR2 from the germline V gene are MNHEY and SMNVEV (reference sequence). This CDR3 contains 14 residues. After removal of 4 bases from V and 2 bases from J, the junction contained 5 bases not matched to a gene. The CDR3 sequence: CASSSTGLTYEQYF. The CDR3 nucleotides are TGTGCCAGCAGTTCGACAGGGCTCACCTACGAGCAGTACTTC.

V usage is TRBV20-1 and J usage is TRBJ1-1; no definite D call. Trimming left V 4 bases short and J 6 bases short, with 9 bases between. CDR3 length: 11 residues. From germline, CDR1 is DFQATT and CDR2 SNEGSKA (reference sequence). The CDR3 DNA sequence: TGCAGTGCTAAGGGAGGCGCTGAAGCTTTCTTT. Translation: CSAKGGAEAFF.

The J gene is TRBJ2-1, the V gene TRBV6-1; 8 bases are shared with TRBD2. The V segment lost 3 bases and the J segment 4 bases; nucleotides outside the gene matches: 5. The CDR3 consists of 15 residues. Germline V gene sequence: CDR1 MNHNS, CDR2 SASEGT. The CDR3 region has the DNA TGTGCCAGCAGTGAGACTAGCGCGGATTACAATGAGCAGTTCTTC. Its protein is CASSETSADYNEQFF.